The present TCR beta chain was sequenced within a study of blood T cells in healthy people across ages (dated by TCRdb to between 2014 and 2017). In the study overall: In model experiments, template switching captured about one uniquely barcoded TCR beta cDNA molecule for every two T cells. The study measured age-related changes in TCR beta repertoire diversity using deep sequencing normalized with unique cDNA molecular identifiers. Donors were grouped into four age groups: young (average 16 years), middle-aged (roughly 38), aged (about 60) and long-lived (roughly 80). Donors of different ages were randomly distributed across sequencing lanes to avoid experimental bias. Using the same blood draw, the study looked at two additional independent replicas of 1 million unique cDNA reads for two donors, one aged 18 to 30 and the other aged 80 or older.

V is clipped by 1 base and J by 0 bases, and the sequence between their germline boundaries is 10 bases long. The germline V gene (reference sequence) sets CDR1 to LNHNV and CDR2 to YYDKDF. From cysteine to phenylalanine, the CDR3 is 17 amino acids long. The read is trimmed to its CDR3 DNA, 51 bases read in frame from base 1. The donors were roughly 40 Caucasian individuals from Russia, aged roughly 6 to 100 years, who were systemically healthy. Approximately 10 milliliters of peripheral blood were collected from each donor into EDTA-treated Vacutainer tubes. PBMCs were isolated by Ficoll-Paque density-gradient centrifugation, with at least 7 million obtained per sample. Total RNA was extracted from PBMCs with Trizol reagent, with at least 6 micrograms obtained per sample. The percentages of naive CD45RAhigh/CD27high T cells were determined by flow cytometry on a PBMC aliquot from every donor. This clonotype has a count of ten or more. The specificity of this receptor is unknown. Base qualities are not provided; no much larger clone lies one nucleotide away.

Paper-wide results and their limitations: As age increased, observed TCR beta diversity per million T cells dropped in a roughly linear way, and a significant reduction was already evident by age 40. Total diversity estimates from one million sequenced T cells were considered lower bounds and underestimates. Conclusive comparison of naive and antigen-experienced compartments was prevented by the profiling of bulk unsorted PBMCs. Observed TCR beta diversity correlated strongly with the percentage of naive T cells measured by flow cytometry. Because donor CMV infection status was unknown, age-related changes in expanded clonotypes were potentially confounded. Compared with the aged group, more naive CD4+ T cells, fewer expanded clones and increased TCR diversity were shown by the long-lived group, suggesting age selection.

The library was prepared using 5' RACE. The data were produced on an Illumina HiSeq 2500. A second roughly 6 to 12 cycle PCR used a sample-barcoded 5' primer and a J-beta primer mix. A template-switch 5' adaptor carrying 12 random nucleotides introduced a unique molecular identifier onto each TCR beta cDNA molecule. Each sample yielded at least 2.5 million CDR3-containing paired-end reads. First-strand cDNA synthesis was performed from all RNA using the Mint cDNA synthesis kit, with priming by a TRBC-specific oligonucleotide. Following uracil-DNA glycosylase treatment, a first 18-cycle PCR with universal primers M1SS and BC2_uni_R was performed on all cDNA. For the original study's pipeline: For normalization, 1 million high-quality reads, each with a distinct molecular identifier, were randomly selected from each sample. Reads with shared molecular identifiers were discarded instead of being binned into consensus sequences. MiTCR, with a Q25 quality threshold and the strictest error-elimination algorithm, was used for CDR3 identification, clonotype clustering and error correction. Lower-bound total TCR beta diversity was estimated with a nonparametric unseen species model using Euler transformation. Using fastp trimming at Q25 and MiXCR clonotype assembly, TCRdb reanalyzed the public sequencing data and kept in-frame beta chains. Every distinct CDR3 protein forms one entry, paired with its most common genes and DNA. V and J calls and clone size were set by TCRdb, not the authors. The sample table records roughly 650,000 distinct CDR3 sequences; 32% of these occur just once. Together, the top ten hold approximately 15% of the sample.

The sequence links TRBV15 to TRBJ2-6; the D gene is possibly TRBD1, with 6 bases matching. This sequence was found in an elderly woman in good health. Donor details come from another sample of the same person, matched by shared clones. The sequenced sample consisted of blood. The CDR3 in this case is CATSRAPTGSGANVLTF. Read as DNA, the sequence is TGTGCCACCAGCAGAGCTCCGACAGGCTCTGGGGCCAACGTCCTGACTTTC.